The 10 T cell receptor beta chains listed next were all sequenced from one sample in a study of identical twins (TCRdb year 2016). Libraries were made using 5' RACE. Sequencing instrument: Illumina HiSeq 2000. The raw public data were reprocessed by TCRdb itself: fastp quality trimming at Q25, MiXCR clonotype calling, in-frame beta chains only. Each CDR3 protein appears once, grouped with its most common genes and DNA. This sample comprises about 570,000 distinct CDR3 sequences, 9.5% to 10% of them detected only once. Jointly, the top ten make up approximately 3.2% of the sample. These same data were also listed under a study on yellow fever vaccine responses in identical twins.

The sequenced material came from PBMCs. Receptor source: a woman aged 18-35 years in good health.

This clonotype was counted ten times or more. The V gene is TRBV29-1, the J gene TRBJ2-5, with D perhaps matching TRBD2 (7 bases). Germline V gene lookup returns CDR1 SQVTM and CDR2 ANQGSEA. The V end was cut by 8 bases, the J end by 4 bases, with 20 bases between. The CDR3 extends over 14 amino acids. CDR3 DNA sequence: TGCAGCACCGCCCTAGGGGGGGCTGGAGAGACCCAGTACTTC. Translating gives CSTALGGAGETQYF.

This clonotype has ten or more counts. V gene TRBV29-1 combines with J gene TRBJ2-5; no clear D. The CDR3 length is 13 residues. The germline V gene encodes CDR1 SQVTM and CDR2 ANQGSEA. V shed 4 bases and J shed 4 bases, with 13 bases lying between them. CDR3 in amino acids: CSVGVAVGETQYF. The DNA for the CDR3 is TGCAGCGTTGGTGTGGCCGTGGGAGAGACCCAGTACTTC.

The genes are TRBV6-2 or TRBV6-3 and TRBJ2-5, with 15 bases matching TRBD2. The trim removed 4 bases at V and 2 bases at J, leaving 8 bases unmatched. CDR3 length equals 18 residues. Per germline, CDR1 MNHEY and CDR2 SVGEGT. The chain's CDR3 is CASSWGTSGRPTQETQYF. The DNA of the CDR3 is TGTGCCAGCAGTTGGGGGACTAGCGGGAGGCCGACGCAAGAGACCCAGTACTTC.

CDR3 region: CASSSYSGTEIYEQYF. CDR3 bases: TGTGCCAGCAGTTCCTACTCCGGGACAGAGATCTACGAGCAGTACTTC. The chain links TRBV28 to TRBJ2-7; 7 bases are a match to TRBD1. Germline CDR1 is MDHEN and CDR2 is SYDVKM. The trim removed 4 bases at V and 3 bases at J, leaving 12 bases unmatched. The CDR3 covers 16 residues.

This clonotype has only a few counts. The chain couples TRBV29-1 to TRBJ2-6, with D perhaps TRBD2 (6 bases). Trimming took off 4 bases at V and 2 bases at J, with 6 bases between the two ends. The length of the CDR3 is 13 residues. CDR1 and CDR2 (germline): SQVTM, ANQGSEA. CDR3 residues: CSVGGAGANVLTF. In nucleotides, the CDR3 is TGCAGCGTTGGGGGGGCTGGGGCCAACGTCCTGACTTTC.

This chain connects TRBV10-2 to TRBJ2-7; 8 bases agree with TRBD1. The CDR3 loop spans 13 amino acids. Germline V gene lookup returns CDR1 WSHSY and CDR2 SAAADI. V was pared by 4 bases and J by 6 bases, with 5 bases of the junction left unmatched. This CDR3 is CASSAGQAGEQYF. In DNA, the CDR3 is TGCGCCAGCAGTGCGGGACAGGCGGGCGAGCAGTACTTC.

The gene calls are TRBV5-6 and TRBJ2-1; 11 bases line up with TRBD2. CDR3 size: 17 residues. From germline, CDR1 is SGHDT and CDR2 YYEEEE. V was pared by 0 bases and J by 4 bases, with 6 bases of the junction left unmatched. Here the CDR3 reads CASSLEGTSGLYNEQFF. The CDR3 DNA is TGTGCCAGCAGCTTGGAGGGGACTAGCGGACTATACAATGAGCAGTTCTTC.

The genes are TRBV18 and TRBJ2-5; 14 bases match TRBD2. Per the germline V gene, CDR1 is KGHSH and CDR2 is LQKENI. This CDR3 is built from 17 residues. The ends lost 6 bases at V and 5 bases at J; junction bases unmatched: 11. In DNA form, the CDR3 reads TGTGCCAGCTCCCCTTGGACTAGCGGGGGGACTCGGGAGACCCAGTACTTC. Its protein is CASSPWTSGGTRETQYF.

This chain links TRBV7-2 with TRBJ1-4; unclear D gene. The CDR3 extends over 15 amino acids. Germline V CDR1 and CDR2: SGHTA, FQGNSA. Trimming pared 1 base from V and 8 bases from J, leaving 14 bases between. The CDR3 here is CASSLVVQAGEKLFF. In nucleotides, the CDR3 is TGTGCCAGCAGCTTAGTAGTCCAGGCGGGGGAAAAACTGTTTTTT.

In this sample, this clonotype turned up many times. This sequence joins TRBV10-2 and TRBJ2-1, with a possible D match to TRBD1 (5 bases). The CDR3 spans 14 residues. V gave up 4 bases and J gave up 4 bases, with 11 bases separating them. CDR1 WSHSY and CDR2 SAAADI come from the germline V gene. The CDR3 loop reads CASSVGRTYNEQFF. CDR3 nucleotide sequence: TGCGCCAGCAGTGTCGGGCGGACATACAATGAGCAGTTCTTC.